What follows describes a single T cell receptor (beta chain). Antigen: not known. The record originates from a study of OX40 agonist ivuxolimab in advanced cancers. Looking at the study overall: Participants could have had prior anti-PD-1, anti-PD-L1 or anti-CTLA-4 therapy, and around 43% had some. Whole-study results and caveats: There were, on average, more expanded clones in CD8+ T cells than in CD4+.

The germline V gene has CDR1 SGHTA and CDR2 FQGNSA. The CDR3 loop spans 14 amino acids. Trimming took 4 bases from V and 3 from J; bases not matched to a gene: 4. TCRdb's copy holds only in-frame clones and misses some; the assay was immunoSEQ multiplex PCR. The sample lists 50,000 to 65,000 clones, roughly 80% occurring once. The rearrangement links TRBV7-2 to TRBJ2-7; 9 bases fit TRBD1. Material: CD4+ or CD8+ T cells sorted from blood, obtained in a trial of the OX40 agonist ivuxolimab. The clonotype was recovered from an adult with an advanced solid tumor such as melanoma, head and neck, liver or kidney cancer. Written as DNA, the CDR3 is TGTGCCAGCAGCTCGCCGGGACAGGGCTACGAGCAGTACTTC. Encoded protein: CASSSPGQGYEQYF.